One sample yielded the 22 T cell receptor beta chains listed below, sequenced in a study of CD8+ T cells in alopecia areata. Following RNA extraction, reverse transcription yielded cDNA that acted as the sequencing template. Profiling relied on immunoSEQ multiplex PCR, and the TCRdb table lists in-frame clones only, not all of them. The sample has some 110,000 clones; approximately 54% are singletons. The treatment was: oral pan-JAK inhibitor, 5-10 mg twice daily. Sequences were derived from CD8+ T cells sorted from blood, sampled at week 24, from a patient treated with tofacitinib. All receptors come from a human donor with alopecia areata.

The rearrangement joins TRBV2 to TRBJ2-7; perhaps TRBD2 as D (5 bases). V lost 3 bases to trimming and J lost 5 bases, with 14 bases between them. From germline, CDR1 is SNHLY and CDR2 FYNNEI. The CDR3 is made up of 14 amino acids. The CDR3 spells CASSDRVGSHEQYF. The CDR3 region has the DNA TGTGCCAGCAGTGACCGCGTGGGGAGCCACGAGCAGTACTTC.

The V and J genes are TRBV27 and TRBJ2-2; D remains unclear. The CDR3 consists of 18 residues. From germline, CDR1 is MNHEY and CDR2 SMNVEV (reference sequence). V was trimmed by 5 bases and J by 3 bases, leaving 22 bases between them. CDR3 loop: CASSPIPPPREDTGELFF. CDR3 sequence (DNA): TGTGCCAGCAGTCCTATCCCCCCTCCTAGGGAAGACACCGGGGAGCTGTTTTTT.

The chain links TRBV29-1 to TRBJ1-2; the match to TRBD1 covers 8 bases. The CDR3 runs to 14 residues. In germline, CDR1 is SQVTM, CDR2 ANQGSEA. After removal of 6 bases from V and 4 bases from J, the junction contained 10 bases not matched to a gene. The CDR3 sequence: CSVAGGRMGYGYTF. Written as DNA, the CDR3 is TGCAGCGTCGCAGGGGGCCGGATGGGCTATGGCTACACCTTC.

The chain recombines TRBV7-9 with TRBJ2-2, with D perhaps TRBD1 (5 bases). Trimming cost V 3 bases and J 3 bases, with 14 bases left between them. Germline V gene lookup returns CDR1 SEHNR and CDR2 FQNEAQ (reference sequence). The CDR3 is made up of 16 amino acids. CDR3 in amino acids: CASSFQTGSDTGELFF. The CDR3 coding sequence is TGTGCCAGCAGCTTTCAAACAGGTTCGGACACCGGGGAGCTGTTTTTT.

The chain uses TRBV2 and TRBJ2-3; D unclear. The CDR3 has 13 amino acids. Germline CDR1 is SNHLY and CDR2 is FYNNEI. V lost 4 bases, J lost 5 bases, and 10 bases lay in between. CDR3 DNA sequence: TGTGCCAGCAGTGTAATCGGCCGAGATACGCAGTATTTT. This codes for CASSVIGRDTQYF.

This chain connects TRBV6-5 to TRBJ1-6; 10 bases line up with TRBD1. Trimming removed 8 bases from V and 16 bases from J; junction bases left unmatched: 5. The CDR3 runs 11 residues. Germline V gene lookup returns CDR1 MNHEY and CDR2 SVGAGI. CDR3 bases: TGTGCCAGCGAAGGGACAGGGGAACTCCACTTT. This translates into CASEGTGELHF.

This clone was recorded only once. CDR3 DNA: TGCGCCAGCAGCCCCCGCGGGCTAGCGGCCGCGGCTGAGCAGTTCTTC. Translation: CASSPRGLAAAAEQFF. This sequence joins TRBV5-1 and TRBJ2-1; TRBD2 agrees at 7 bases. The CDR3 is 16 amino acids. J was trimmed by 9 bases and V by 4 bases; bases with no gene match: 16. CDR1 and CDR2 from the germline V gene are SGHRS and YFSETQ.

The gene calls are TRBV10-3 and TRBJ1-1, with D unclear. Germline V gives CDR1 ENHRY, CDR2 SYGVKD. The V gene lost 1 base and the J gene lost 7 bases, with 7 bases spanning the gap. The CDR3 has 12 amino acids. As DNA, the CDR3 is TGTGCCATCAGTGAGTTGGGTCGTGAAGCTTTCTTT. Translation gives CAISELGREAFF.

This clone was seen more than once but under ten times. The chain has TRBV30 and TRBJ2-7; 7 positions match TRBD1. Unmatched junction bases numbered 6, after V lost 0 bases and J lost 4 bases. The CDR3 covers 14 residues. Looked up from germline, CDR1 is GTSNPN and CDR2 is SVGIG (reference sequence). CDR3 sequence (DNA): TGTGCCTGGAGTGTAGGGACAGCAGTATACGAGCAGTACTTC. Its protein is CAWSVGTAVYEQYF.

The chain carries TRBV30 and TRBJ1-6, with 7 positions matching TRBD1. This CDR3 is 15 amino acids long. J was trimmed by 5 bases and V by 2 bases; bases with no gene match: 6. Germline CDR1 and CDR2: GTSNPN and SVGIG (reference sequence). Written as DNA, the CDR3 is TGTGCCTGGAGTCTCTCAGGGGGTGATAATTCACCCCTCCACTTT. Translation gives CAWSLSGGDNSPLHF.

V gene TRBV5-1 combines with J gene TRBJ2-5, with 7 bases that match TRBD1. CDR3 length: 13 amino acids. The J segment lost 5 bases and the V segment lost 7 bases, leaving 8 bases of the junction unmatched. Per the germline V gene, CDR1 is SGHRS and CDR2 is YFSETQ. The CDR3 DNA reads TGCGCCAGCCGACAGGGTGGTAGGGAGACCCAGTACTTC. As protein: CASRQGGRETQYF.

This chain uses TRBV5-6 with TRBJ2-5; either TRBD1 or TRBD2 may supply D (5 bases each). The CDR3 contains 15 residues. Germline CDR1 SGHDT, CDR2 YYEEEE. The V end was cut by 1 base, the J end by 4 bases, with 14 bases between. CDR3 in amino acids: CASSLMFQGVETQYF. CDR3 DNA sequence: TGTGCCAGCAGCTTGATGTTCCAGGGAGTAGAGACCCAGTACTTC.

The chain employs TRBV6-5 and TRBJ2-5, with D possibly TRBD2 on 5 matching bases. Trimming removed 10 bases from V and 5 bases from J, with 14 bases in between. CDR3 size: 12 residues. Germline V CDR1 and CDR2: MNHEY, SVGAGI. The CDR3 loop reads CATTGSRETQYF. CDR3 coding DNA: TGTGCCACCACTGGGAGCAGGGAGACCCAGTACTTC.

V and J are TRBV14 and TRBJ2-1; D is perhaps TRBD2 (6 bases). The length of the CDR3 is 16 residues. Germline assignment: CDR1 SGHDN and CDR2 FVKESK. Trimming removed 4 bases from V and 0 bases from J, with 13 bases in between. CDR3 amino acids: CASSPVAGSSYNEQFF. The CDR3 nucleotides are TGTGCCAGCAGCCCCGTTGCGGGGAGCTCCTACAATGAGCAGTTCTTC.

The chain joins TRBV7-9 to TRBJ2-5; 7 positions match TRBD1. Germline V lookup: CDR1 SEHNR, CDR2 FQNEAQ (reference sequence). V lost 9 bases and J lost 4; bases outside the gene matches: 8. The CDR3 loop spans 13 amino acids. CDR3 protein: CASRQGPRETQYF. DNA for the CDR3: TGTGCCAGTCGACAGGGCCCGAGAGAGACCCAGTACTTC.

The table lists this clone with a few counts. The chain joins TRBV4-1 to TRBJ1-5; a weak D match, TRBD1 (5 bases). V dropped 0 bases and J dropped 7 bases, with 10 bases sitting between them. In germline, CDR1 is MGHRA, CDR2 YSYEKL. This CDR3 has 14 amino acids. CDR3 sequence: CASSQETAGQPQHF. As DNA, the CDR3 is TGCGCCAGCAGCCAAGAGACAGCCGGGCAGCCCCAGCATTTT.

V usage is TRBV13 and J usage is TRBJ2-2; D possibly uses TRBD1 or TRBD2 (5 bases each). Trimming took 5 bases from V and 8 from J, leaving 12 bases between them. This CDR3 contains 13 residues. From germline, CDR1 is PRHDT and CDR2 FYEKMQ (reference sequence). The CDR3 DNA is TGTGCCAGCAGCCCGGGGCCCCGGGGGGAGCTGTTTTTT. Protein product: CASSPGPRGELFF. The full variable domain, completed using reference TRBV13 and TRBJ2-2, is AAGVIQSPRHLIKEKRETATLKCYPIPRHDTVYWYQQGPGQDPQFLISFYEKMQSDKGSIPDRFSAQQFSDYHSELNMSSLELGDSALYFCASSPGPRGELFFGEGSRLTVL.

The chain combines TRBV7-9 with TRBJ1-2, with D possibly matching TRBD1 (6 bases). Germline V gene sequence: CDR1 SEHNR, CDR2 FQNEAQ (reference sequence). This CDR3 is built from 16 residues. V was shortened by 5 bases and J by 4 bases, with 20 bases between the two germline ends. DNA for the CDR3: TGTGCCAGCAGCCCGATATTGGGGGACACCTTCTATGGCTACACCTTC. This encodes CASSPILGDTFYGYTF.

In its sample, this clone was seen many times. The rearrangement uses TRBV6-1 and TRBJ2-1; 8 nucleotides match TRBD2. Germline values: CDR1 MNHNS, CDR2 SASEGT. The CDR3 runs to 16 residues. The trim removed 2 bases at V and 6 bases at J, leaving 9 bases unmatched. The CDR3 here is CASSEQSGGTFNEQFF. Written as DNA, the CDR3 is TGTGCCAGCAGTGAACAGAGCGGGGGAACCTTCAATGAGCAGTTCTTC.

This clone was observed a few times. This sequence joins TRBV2 and TRBJ1-1, with TRBD1 matching over 7 bases. The CDR3 has 16 residues. V lost 5 bases and J lost 1; bases outside the gene matches: 10. Germline lookup yields CDR1 SNHLY and CDR2 FYNNEI. The CDR3 sequence is CASSSNRGFGNTEAFF. The CDR3 DNA is TGTGCCAGCAGTTCCAACAGGGGATTCGGGAACACTGAAGCTTTCTTT.

The chain uses TRBV13 and TRBJ2-7, with a tentative D call TRBD1 (6 bases). The CDR3 extends over 12 amino acids. Germline V gene lookup returns CDR1 PRHDT and CDR2 FYEKMQ (reference sequence). The V and J ends lost 4 bases and 6 bases respectively, with 10 bases between them. The CDR3 protein is CASSSQGSEQYF. The CDR3 DNA follows: TGTGCCAGCAGCTCACAGGGTTCCGAGCAGTACTTC.

The chain couples TRBV6-6 to TRBJ2-7; 14 nucleotides agree with TRBD2. Trimming removed 0 bases from V and 4 bases from J; junction bases left unmatched: 2. Germline V gives CDR1 MNHNY, CDR2 SVGAGI (reference sequence). This CDR3 has 16 residues. CDR3 coding DNA: TGTGCCAGCAGTTACTCGACTAGCGGGGGGGCTTACGAGCAGTACTTC. It specifies CASSYSTSGGAYEQYF.